This record covers a single T cell receptor (beta chain). The antigen remains undetermined. The data were taken from a study of T cell responses to AZD1222 COVID-19 vaccine. Findings and caveats of the study: Every sample of the repertoires postdated the peak T cell response.

Some clones are missing from TCRdb's copy, which holds only in-frame ones; the method was immunoSEQ multiplex PCR. Of over 150,000 clones in the sample, about nine tenths were seen once. Trimming took 7 bases from V and 6 from J; bases not matched to a gene: 11. CDR3 length equals 16 residues. Germline CDR1 is SNHLY and CDR2 is FYNNEI. This specimen consisted of peripheral blood, obtained on day 0 of AZD1222 vaccination. The sequence came from an adult in good health. The chain couples TRBV2 to TRBJ2-1; 11 bases are shared with TRBD1. DNA of the CDR3: TGTGCCAGCATCCCTCCCGGGACAGGGGGGCTCAATGAGCAGTTCTTC. Translated: CASIPPGTGGLNEQFF.